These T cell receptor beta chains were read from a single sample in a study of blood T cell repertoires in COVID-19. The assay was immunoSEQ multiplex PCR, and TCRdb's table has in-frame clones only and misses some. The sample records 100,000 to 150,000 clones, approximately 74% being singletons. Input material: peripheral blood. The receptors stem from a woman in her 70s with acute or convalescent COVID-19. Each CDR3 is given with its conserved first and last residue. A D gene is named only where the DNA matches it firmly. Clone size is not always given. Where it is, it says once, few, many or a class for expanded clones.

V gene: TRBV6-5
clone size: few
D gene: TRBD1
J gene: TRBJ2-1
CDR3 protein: CASRTGPNSYNEQFF
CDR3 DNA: TGTGCCAGCAGGACAGGGCCCAACTCCTACAATGAGCAGTTCTTC

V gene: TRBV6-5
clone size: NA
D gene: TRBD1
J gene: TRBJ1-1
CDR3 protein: CASRPRGHVNTEAFF
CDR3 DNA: TGTGCCAGCAGACCCAGGGGGCATGTGAACACTGAAGCTTTCTTT

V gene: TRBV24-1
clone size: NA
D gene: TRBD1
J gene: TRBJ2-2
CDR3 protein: CATSDRTGGVNTGELFF
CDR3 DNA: TGTGCCACCAGTGACCGGACAGGGGGCGTTAATACCGGGGAGCTGTTTTTT

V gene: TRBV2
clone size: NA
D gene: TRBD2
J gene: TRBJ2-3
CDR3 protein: CASSPTRAGGPNCQLF
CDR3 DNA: TGTGCCAGCAGCCCCACGAGAGCGGGAGGGCCCAACTGCCAGTTATTT

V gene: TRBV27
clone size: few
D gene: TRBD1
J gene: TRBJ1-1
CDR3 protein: CASKTTGRVRNTEAFF
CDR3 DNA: TGTGCCAGCAAGACGACAGGGAGAGTCAGGAACACTGAAGCTTTCTTT

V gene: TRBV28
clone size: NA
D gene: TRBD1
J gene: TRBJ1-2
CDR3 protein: CASTSTGAPYGYTF
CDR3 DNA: TGTGCCAGCACCTCGACAGGGGCTCCCTATGGCTACACCTTC

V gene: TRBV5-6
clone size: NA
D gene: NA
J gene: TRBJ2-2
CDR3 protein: CASSLVSGAGELFF
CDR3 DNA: TGTGCCAGCAGCTTGGTATCGGGGGCCGGGGAGCTGTTTTTT

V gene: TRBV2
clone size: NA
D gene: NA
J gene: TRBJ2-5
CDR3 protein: CASSITGETQYF
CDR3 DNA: TGTGCCAGCAGCATAACGGGGGAGACCCAGTACTTC

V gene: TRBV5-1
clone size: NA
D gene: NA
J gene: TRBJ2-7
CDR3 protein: CASNPGGATYEQYF
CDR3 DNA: TGCGCCAGCAACCCCGGAGGGGCGACCTACGAGCAGTACTTC

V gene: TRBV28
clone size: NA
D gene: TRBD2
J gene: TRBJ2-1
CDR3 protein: CASSLLASGTNEQFF
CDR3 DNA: TGTGCCAGCAGTTTATTGGCTAGCGGGACCAATGAGCAGTTCTTC

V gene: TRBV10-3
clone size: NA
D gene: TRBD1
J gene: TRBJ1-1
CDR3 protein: CAISLTGMNTEAFF
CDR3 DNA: TGTGCCATCAGCCTGACAGGGATGAACACTGAAGCTTTCTTT

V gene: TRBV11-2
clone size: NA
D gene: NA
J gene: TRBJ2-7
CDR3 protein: CASSFRGIWGYEQYF
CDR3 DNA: TGTGCCAGCAGCTTTCGGGGGATATGGGGCTACGAGCAGTACTTC

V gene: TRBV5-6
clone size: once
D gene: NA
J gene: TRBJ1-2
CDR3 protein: CASSLVFGGTDGYTF
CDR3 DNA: TGTGCCAGCAGCTTGGTGTTCGGGGGTACGGATGGCTACACCTTC

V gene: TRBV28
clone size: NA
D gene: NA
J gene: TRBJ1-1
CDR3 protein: CASSRASQGNTEAFF
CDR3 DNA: TGTGCCAGCAGTCGAGCATCGCAGGGGAACACTGAAGCTTTCTTT

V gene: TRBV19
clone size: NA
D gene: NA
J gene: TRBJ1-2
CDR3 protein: CASSIIGATGTANYGYTF
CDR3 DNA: TGTGCCAGTAGTATCATAGGAGCTACCGGGACTGCTAACTATGGCTACACCTTC

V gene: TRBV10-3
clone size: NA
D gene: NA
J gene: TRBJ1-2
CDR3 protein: CAISAGVGYTF
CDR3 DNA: TGTGCCATCAGTGCAGGGGTCGGCTACACCTTC

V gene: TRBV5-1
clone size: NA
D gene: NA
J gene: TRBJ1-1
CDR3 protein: CASNKESPGFTEAFF
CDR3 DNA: TGCGCCAGCAACAAAGAGAGTCCAGGGTTTACTGAAGCTTTCTTT

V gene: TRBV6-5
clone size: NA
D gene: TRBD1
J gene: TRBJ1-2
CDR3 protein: CASTISGTGANGYTF
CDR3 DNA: TGTGCCAGCACGATTTCCGGGACAGGGGCGAATGGCTACACCTTC

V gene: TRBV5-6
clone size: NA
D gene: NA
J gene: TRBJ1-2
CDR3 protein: CASSLSTGLRGYYGYTF
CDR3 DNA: TGTGCCAGCAGCTTATCCACAGGGCTTCGAGGGTACTATGGCTACACCTTC

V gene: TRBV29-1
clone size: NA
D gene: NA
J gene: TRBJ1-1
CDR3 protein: CSVEVPKGDTEAFF
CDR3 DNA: TGCAGCGTTGAAGTTCCAAAAGGGGACACTGAAGCTTTCTTT

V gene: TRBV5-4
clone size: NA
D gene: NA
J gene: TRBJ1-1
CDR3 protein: CASSLHPGRAVREAFF
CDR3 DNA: TGTGCCAGCAGCTTGCATCCAGGCAGGGCGGTTAGGGAAGCTTTCTTT

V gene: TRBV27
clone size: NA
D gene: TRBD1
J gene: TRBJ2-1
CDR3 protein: CASSLGQVREQFF
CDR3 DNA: TGTGCCAGCAGTCTAGGACAGGTGAGGGAGCAGTTCTTC

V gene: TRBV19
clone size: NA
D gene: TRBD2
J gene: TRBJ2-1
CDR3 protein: CASSSPGLAGASSYNEQFF
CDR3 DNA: TGTGCCAGTAGTTCTCCGGGACTAGCGGGAGCGAGCTCCTACAATGAGCAGTTCTTC

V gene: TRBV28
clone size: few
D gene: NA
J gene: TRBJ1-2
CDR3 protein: CASSSPSGSYGYTF
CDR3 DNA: TGTGCCAGCAGTTCCCCCAGCGGGTCCTATGGCTACACCTTC

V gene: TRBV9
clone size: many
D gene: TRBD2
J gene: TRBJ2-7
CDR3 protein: CASSGGLAGTYEQYF
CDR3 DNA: TGTGCCAGCAGCGGCGGACTAGCGGGCACCTACGAGCAGTACTTC

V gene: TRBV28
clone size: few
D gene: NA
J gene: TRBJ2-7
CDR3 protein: CASSLWGRGSIDEQYF
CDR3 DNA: TGTGCCAGCAGTTTATGGGGCAGGGGATCAATCGACGAGCAGTACTTC

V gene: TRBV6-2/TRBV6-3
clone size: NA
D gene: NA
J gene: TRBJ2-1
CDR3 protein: CASSYKRGGEQFF
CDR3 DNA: TGTGCCAGCAGTTACAAAAGGGGGGGCGAGCAGTTCTTC

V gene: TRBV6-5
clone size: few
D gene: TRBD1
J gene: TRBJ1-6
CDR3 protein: CASSYSGTVPNSPLHF
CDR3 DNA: TGTGCCAGCAGTTACTCCGGGACAGTGCCTAATTCACCCCTCCACTTT

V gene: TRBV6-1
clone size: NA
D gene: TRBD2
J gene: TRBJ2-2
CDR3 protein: CASRLAEGTGELFF
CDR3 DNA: TGTGCCAGCAGACTAGCGGAAGGCACCGGGGAGCTGTTTTTT

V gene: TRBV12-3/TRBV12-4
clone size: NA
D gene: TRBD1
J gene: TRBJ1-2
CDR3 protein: CASSLDRVYGYTF
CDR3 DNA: TGTGCCAGCAGTCTCGACAGGGTCTATGGCTACACCTTC

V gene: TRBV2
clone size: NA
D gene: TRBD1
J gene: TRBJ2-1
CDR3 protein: CASRGQGIYNEQFF
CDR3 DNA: TGTGCCAGCAGGGGACAGGGGATTTACAATGAGCAGTTCTTC

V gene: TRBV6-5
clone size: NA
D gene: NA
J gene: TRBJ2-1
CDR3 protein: CASSPFYNEQFF
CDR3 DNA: TGTGCCAGCAGCCCCTTCTACAATGAGCAGTTCTTC

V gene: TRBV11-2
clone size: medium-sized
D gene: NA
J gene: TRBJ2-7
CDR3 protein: CASMGDRSYEQYF
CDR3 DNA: TGTGCCAGCATGGGAGACCGATCCTACGAGCAGTACTTC

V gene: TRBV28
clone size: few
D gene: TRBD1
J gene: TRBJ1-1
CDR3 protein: CASSSGQENTEAFF
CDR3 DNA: TGTGCCAGCAGTTCCGGACAGGAGAACACTGAAGCTTTCTTT

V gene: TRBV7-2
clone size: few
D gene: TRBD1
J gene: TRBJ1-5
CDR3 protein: CASSKRGQRNQPQHF
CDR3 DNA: TGTGCCAGCAGCAAAAGGGGACAGCGTAATCAGCCCCAGCATTTT

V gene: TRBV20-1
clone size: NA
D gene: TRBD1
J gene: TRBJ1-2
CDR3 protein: CSASSGQGESGYTF
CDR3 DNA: TGCAGTGCTAGTTCGGGACAGGGCGAGTCTGGCTACACCTTC

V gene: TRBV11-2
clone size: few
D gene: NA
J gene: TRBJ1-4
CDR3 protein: CASSLYGGSEKLFF
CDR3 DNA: TGTGCCAGCAGCTTATACGGGGGTTCAGAAAAACTGTTTTTT

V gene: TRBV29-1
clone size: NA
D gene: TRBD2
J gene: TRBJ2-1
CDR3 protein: CSHGGGLNEQFF
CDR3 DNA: TGCAGCCACGGGGGGGGACTCAATGAGCAGTTCTTC

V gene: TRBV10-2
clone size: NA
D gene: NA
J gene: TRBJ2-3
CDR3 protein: CASSDGGPTDTQYF
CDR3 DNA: TGCGCCAGCAGTGATGGGGGCCCCACAGATACGCAGTATTTT

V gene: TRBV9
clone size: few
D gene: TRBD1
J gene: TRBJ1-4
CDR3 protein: CASSVAPETGPGGKLFF
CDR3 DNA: TGTGCCAGCAGCGTAGCCCCCGAGACAGGGCCGGGGGGGAAACTGTTTTTT

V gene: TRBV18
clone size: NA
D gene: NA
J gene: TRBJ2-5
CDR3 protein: CASSPQGVEETQYF
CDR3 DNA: TGTGCCAGCTCACCACAAGGGGTGGAAGAGACCCAGTACTTC

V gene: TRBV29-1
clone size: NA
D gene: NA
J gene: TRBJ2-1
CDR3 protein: CSADLGSGNEQFF
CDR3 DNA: TGCAGCGCCGACTTAGGGTCGGGGAATGAGCAGTTCTTC

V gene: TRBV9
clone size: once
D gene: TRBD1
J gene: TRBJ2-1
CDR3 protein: CASSVVGTGFNEQFF
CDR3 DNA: TGTGCCAGCAGCGTAGTAGGGACAGGTTTCAATGAGCAGTTCTTC

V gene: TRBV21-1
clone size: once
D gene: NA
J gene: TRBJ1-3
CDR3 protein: CASTGGNTIYF
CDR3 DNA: TGTGCCAGCACCGGTGGAAACACCATATATTTT

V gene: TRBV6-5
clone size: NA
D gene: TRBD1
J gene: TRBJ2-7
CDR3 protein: CASSPGTGGTQYF
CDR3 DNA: TGTGCCAGCAGTCCAGGGACAGGGGGTACGCAGTACTTC

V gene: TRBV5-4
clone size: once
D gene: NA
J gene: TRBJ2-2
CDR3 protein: CASSLSPSFSTGELFF
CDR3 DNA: TGTGCCAGCAGCTTGTCCCCATCCTTCAGCACCGGGGAGCTGTTTTTT

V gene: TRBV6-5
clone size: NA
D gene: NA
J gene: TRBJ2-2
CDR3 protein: CASKITGDGGELFF
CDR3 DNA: TGTGCCAGCAAAATCACGGGAGATGGCGGGGAGCTGTTTTTT

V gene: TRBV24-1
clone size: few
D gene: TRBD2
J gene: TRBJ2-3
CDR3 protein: CATSDWTSGGADTQYF
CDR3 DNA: TGTGCCACCAGTGATTGGACTAGCGGAGGGGCAGATACGCAGTATTTT

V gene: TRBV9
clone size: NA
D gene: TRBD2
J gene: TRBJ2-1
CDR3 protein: CASSVRGSALAGSYNEQFF
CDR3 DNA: TGTGCCAGCAGCGTACGGGGTAGCGCCTTAGCGGGATCCTACAATGAGCAGTTCTTC

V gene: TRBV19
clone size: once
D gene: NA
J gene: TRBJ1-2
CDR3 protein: CASSIDLDSNYYGYTF
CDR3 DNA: TGTGCCAGTAGTATAGATCTGGACAGTAATTACTATGGCTACACCTTC

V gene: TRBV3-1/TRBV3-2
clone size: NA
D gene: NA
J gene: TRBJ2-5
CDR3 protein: CASSLRAGAGQETQYF
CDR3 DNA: TGTGCCAGCAGCCTAAGGGCTGGAGCGGGCCAAGAGACCCAGTACTTC

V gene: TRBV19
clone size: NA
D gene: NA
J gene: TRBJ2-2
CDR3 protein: CASSVSGAGELFF
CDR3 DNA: TGTGCCAGTAGTGTTTCAGGGGCCGGGGAGCTGTTTTTT

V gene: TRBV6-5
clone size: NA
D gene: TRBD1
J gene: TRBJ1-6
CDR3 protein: CASKGQDWVSPLHF
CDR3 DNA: TGTGCCAGCAAAGGACAGGATTGGGTGTCACCCCTCCACTTT

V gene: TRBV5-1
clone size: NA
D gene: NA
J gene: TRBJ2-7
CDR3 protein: CASSQGGGTYEQYF
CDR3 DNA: TGCGCCAGCAGCCAGGGGGGAGGAACCTACGAGCAGTACTTC

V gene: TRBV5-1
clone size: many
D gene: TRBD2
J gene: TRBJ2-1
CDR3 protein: CASSLFRGGPDEQFF
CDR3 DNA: TGCGCCAGCAGCTTGTTCCGGGGGGGCCCAGATGAGCAGTTCTTC